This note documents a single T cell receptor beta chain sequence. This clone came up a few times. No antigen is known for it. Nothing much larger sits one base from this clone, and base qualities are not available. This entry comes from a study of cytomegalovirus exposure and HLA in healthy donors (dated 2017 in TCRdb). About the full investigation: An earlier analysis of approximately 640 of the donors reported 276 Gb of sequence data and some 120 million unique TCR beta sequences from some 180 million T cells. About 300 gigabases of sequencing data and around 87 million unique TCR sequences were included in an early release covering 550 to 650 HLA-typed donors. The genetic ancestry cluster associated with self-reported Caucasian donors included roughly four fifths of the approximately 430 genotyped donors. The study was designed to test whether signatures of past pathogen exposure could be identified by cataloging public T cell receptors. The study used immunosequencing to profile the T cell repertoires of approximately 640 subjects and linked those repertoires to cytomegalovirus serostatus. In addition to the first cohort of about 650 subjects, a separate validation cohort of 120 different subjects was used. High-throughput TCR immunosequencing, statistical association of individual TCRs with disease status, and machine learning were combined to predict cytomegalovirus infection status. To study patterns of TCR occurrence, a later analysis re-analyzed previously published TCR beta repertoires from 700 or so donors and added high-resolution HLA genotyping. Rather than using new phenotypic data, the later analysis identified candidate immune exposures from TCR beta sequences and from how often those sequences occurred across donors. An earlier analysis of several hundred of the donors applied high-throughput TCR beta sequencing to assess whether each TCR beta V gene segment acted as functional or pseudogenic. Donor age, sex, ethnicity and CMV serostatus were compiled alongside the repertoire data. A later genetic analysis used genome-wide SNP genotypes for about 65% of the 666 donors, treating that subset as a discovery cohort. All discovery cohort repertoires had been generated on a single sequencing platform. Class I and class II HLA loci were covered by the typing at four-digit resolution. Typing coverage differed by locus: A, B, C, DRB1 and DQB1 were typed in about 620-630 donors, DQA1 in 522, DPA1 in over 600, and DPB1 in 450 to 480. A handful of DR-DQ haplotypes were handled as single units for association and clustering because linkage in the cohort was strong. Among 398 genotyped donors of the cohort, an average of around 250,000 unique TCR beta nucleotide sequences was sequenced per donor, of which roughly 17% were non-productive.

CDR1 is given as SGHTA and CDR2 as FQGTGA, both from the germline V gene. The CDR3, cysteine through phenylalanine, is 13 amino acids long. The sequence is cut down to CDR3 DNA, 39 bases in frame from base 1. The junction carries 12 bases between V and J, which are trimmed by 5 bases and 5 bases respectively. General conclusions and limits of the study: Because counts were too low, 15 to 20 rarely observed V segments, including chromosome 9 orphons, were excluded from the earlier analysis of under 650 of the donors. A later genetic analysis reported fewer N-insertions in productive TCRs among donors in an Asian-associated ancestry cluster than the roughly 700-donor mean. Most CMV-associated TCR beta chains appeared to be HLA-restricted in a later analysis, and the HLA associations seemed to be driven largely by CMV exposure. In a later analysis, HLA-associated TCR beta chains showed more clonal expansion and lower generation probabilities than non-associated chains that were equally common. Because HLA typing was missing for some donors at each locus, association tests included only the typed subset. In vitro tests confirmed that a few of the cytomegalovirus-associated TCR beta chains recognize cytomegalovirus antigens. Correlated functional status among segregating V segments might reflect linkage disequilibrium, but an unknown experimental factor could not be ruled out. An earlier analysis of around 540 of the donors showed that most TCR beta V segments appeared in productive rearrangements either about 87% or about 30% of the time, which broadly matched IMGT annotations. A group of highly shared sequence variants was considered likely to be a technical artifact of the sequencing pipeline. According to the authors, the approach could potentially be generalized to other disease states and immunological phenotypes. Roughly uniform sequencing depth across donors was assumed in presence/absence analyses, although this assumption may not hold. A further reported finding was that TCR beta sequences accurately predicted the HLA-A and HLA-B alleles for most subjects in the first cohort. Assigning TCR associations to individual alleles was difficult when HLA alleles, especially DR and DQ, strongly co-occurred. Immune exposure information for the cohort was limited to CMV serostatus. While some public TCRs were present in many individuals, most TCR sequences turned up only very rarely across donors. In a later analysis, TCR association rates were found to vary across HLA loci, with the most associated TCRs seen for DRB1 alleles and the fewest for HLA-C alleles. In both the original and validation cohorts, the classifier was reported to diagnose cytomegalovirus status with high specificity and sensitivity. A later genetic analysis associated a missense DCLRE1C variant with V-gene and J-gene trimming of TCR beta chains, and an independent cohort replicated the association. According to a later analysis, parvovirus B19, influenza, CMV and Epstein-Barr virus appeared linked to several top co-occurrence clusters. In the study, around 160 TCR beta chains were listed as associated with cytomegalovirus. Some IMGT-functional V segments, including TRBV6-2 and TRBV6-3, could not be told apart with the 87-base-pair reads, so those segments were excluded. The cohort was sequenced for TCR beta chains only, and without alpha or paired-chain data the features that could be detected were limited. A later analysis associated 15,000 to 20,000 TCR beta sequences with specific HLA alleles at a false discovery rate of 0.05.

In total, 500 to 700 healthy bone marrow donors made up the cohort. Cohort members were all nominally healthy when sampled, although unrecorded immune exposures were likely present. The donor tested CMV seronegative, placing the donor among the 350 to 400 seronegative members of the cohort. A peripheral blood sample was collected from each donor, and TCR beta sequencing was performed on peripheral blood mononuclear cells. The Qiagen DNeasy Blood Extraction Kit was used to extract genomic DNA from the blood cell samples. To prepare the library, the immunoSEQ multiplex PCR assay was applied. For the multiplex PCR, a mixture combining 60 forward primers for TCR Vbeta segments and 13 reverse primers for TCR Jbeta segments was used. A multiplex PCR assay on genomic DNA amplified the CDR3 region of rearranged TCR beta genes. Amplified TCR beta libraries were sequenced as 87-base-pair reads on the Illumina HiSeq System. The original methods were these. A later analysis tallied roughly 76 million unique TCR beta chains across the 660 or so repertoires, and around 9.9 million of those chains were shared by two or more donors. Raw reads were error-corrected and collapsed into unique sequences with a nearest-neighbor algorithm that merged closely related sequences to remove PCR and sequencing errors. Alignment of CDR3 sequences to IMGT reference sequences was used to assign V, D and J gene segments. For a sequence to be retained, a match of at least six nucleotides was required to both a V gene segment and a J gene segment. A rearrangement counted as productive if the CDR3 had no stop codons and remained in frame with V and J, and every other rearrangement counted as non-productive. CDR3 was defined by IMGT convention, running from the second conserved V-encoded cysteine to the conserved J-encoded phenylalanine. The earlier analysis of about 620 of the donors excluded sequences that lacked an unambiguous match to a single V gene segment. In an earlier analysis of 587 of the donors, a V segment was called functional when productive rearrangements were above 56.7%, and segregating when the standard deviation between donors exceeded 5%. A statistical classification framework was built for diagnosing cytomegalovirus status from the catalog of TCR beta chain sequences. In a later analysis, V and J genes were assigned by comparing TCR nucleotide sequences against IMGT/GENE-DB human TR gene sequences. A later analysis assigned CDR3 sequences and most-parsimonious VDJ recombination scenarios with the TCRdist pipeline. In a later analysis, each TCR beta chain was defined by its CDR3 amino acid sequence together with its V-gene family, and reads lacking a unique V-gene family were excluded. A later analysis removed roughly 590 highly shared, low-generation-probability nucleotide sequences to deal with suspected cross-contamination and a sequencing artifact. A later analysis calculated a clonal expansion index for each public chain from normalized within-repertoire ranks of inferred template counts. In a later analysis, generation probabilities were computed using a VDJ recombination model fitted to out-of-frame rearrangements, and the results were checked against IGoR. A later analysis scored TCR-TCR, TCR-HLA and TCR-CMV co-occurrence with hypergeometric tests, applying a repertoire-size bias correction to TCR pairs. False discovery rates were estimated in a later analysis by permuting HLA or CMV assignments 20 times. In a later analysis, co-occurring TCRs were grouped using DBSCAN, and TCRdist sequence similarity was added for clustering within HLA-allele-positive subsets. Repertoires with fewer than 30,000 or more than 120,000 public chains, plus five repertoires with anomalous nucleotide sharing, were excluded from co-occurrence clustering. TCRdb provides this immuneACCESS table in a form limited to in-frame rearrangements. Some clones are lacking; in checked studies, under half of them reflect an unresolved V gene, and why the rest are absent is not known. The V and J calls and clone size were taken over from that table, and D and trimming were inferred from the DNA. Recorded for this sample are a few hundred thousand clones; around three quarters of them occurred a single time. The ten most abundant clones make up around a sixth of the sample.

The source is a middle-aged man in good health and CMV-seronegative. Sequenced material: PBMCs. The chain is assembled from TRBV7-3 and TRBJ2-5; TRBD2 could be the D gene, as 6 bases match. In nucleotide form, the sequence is TGTGCCAGCAGCCCCCGAGGAGGGGAGACCCAGTACTTC. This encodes CASSPRGGETQYF.